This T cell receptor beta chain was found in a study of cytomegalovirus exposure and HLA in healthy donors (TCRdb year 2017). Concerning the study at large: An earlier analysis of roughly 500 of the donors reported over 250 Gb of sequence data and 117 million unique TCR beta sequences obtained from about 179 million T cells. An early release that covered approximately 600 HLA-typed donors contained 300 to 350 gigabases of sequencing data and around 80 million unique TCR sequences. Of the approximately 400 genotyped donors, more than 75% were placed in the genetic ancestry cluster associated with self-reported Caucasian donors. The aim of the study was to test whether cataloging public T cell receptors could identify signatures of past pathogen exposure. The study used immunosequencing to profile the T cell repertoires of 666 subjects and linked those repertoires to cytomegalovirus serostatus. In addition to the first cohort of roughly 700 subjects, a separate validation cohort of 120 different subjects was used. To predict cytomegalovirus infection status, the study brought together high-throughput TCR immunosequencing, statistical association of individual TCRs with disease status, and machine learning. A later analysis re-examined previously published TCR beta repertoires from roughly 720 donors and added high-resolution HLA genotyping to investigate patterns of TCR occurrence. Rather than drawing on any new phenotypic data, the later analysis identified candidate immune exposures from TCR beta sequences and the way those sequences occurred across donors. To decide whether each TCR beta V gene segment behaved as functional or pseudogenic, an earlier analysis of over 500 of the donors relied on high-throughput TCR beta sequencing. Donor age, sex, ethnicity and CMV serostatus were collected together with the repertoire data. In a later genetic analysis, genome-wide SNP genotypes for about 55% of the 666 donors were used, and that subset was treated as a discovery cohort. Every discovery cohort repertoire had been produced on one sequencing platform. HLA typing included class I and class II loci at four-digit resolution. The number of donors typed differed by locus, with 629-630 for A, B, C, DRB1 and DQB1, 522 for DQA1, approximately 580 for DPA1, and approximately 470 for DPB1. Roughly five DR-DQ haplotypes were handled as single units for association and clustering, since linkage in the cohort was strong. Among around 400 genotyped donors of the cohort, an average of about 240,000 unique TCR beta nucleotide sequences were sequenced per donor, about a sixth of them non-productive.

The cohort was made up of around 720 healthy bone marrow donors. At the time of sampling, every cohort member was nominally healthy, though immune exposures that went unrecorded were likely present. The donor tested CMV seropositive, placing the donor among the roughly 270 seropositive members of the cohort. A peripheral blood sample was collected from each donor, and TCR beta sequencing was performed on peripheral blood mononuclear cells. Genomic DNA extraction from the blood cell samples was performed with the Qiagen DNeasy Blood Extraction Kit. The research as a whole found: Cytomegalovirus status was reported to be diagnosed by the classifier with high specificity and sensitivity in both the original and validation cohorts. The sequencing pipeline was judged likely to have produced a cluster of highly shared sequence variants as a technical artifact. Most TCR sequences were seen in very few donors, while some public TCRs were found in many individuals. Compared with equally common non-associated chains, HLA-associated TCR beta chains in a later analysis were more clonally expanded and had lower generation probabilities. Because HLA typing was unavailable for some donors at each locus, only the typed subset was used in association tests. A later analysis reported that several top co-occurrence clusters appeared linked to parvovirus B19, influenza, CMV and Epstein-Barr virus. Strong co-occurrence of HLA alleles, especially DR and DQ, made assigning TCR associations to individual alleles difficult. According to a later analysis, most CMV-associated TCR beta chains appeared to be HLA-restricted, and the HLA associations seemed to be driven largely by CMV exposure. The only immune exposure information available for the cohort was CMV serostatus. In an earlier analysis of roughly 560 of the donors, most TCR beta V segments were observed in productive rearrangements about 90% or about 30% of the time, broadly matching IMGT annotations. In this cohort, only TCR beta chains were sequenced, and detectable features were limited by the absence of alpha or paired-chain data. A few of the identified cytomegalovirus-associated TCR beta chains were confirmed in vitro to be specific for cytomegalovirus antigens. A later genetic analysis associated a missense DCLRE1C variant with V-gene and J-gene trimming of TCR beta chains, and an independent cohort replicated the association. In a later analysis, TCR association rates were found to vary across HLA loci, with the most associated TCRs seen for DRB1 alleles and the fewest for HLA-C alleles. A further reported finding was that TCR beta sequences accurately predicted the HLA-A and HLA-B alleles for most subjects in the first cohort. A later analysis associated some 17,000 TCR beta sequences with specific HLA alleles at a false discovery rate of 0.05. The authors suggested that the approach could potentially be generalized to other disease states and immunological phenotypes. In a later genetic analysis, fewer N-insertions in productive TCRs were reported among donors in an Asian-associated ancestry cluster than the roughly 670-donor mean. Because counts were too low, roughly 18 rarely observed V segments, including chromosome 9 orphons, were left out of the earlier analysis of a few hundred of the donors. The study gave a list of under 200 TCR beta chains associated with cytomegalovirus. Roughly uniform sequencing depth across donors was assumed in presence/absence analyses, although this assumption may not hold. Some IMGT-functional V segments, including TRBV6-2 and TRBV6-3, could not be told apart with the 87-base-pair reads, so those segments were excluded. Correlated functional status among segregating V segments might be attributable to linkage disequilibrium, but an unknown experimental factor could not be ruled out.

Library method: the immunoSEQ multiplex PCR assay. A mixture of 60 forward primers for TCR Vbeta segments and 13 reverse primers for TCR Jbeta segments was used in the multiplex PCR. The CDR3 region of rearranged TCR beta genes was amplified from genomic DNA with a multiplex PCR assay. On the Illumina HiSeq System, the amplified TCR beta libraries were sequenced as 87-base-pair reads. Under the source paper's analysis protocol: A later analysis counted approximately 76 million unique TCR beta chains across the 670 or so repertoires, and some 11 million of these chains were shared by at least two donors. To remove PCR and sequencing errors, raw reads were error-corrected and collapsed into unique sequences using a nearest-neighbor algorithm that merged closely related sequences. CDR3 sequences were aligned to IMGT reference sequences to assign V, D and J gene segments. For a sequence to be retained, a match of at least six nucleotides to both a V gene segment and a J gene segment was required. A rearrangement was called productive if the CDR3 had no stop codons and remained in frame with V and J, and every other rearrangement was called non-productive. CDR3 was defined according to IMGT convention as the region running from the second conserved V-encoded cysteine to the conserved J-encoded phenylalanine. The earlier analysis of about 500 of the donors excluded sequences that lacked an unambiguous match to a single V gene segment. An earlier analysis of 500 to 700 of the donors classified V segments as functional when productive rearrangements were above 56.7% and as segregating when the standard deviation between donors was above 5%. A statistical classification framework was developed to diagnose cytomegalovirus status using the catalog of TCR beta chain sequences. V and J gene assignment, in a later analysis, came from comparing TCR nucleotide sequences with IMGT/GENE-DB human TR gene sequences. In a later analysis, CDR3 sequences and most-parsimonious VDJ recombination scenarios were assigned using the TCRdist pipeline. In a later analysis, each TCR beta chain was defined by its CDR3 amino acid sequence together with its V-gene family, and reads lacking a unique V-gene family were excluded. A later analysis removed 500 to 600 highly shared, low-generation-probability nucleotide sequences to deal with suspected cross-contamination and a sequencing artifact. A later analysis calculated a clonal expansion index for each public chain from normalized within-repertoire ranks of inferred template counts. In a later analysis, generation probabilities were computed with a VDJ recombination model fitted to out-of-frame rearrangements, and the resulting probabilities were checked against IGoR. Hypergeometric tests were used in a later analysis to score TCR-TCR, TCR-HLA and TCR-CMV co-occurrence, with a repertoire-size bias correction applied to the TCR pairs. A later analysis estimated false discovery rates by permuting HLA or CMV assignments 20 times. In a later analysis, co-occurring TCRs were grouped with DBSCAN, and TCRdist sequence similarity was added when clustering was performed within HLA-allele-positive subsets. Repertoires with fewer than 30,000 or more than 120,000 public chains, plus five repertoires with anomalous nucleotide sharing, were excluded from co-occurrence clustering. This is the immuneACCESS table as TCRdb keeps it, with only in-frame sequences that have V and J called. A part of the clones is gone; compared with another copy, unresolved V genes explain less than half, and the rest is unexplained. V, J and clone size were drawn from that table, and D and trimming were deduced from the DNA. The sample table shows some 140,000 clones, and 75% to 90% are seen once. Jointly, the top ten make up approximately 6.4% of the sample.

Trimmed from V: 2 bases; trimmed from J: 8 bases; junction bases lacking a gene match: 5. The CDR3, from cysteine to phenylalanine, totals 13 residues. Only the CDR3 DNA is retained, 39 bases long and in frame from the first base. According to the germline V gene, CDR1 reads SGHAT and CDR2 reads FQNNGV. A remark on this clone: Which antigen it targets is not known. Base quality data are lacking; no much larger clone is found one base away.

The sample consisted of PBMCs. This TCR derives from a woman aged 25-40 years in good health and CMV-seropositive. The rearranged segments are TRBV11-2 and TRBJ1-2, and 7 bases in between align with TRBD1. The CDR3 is CASSLTGAEGYTF. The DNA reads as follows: TGTGCCAGCAGCTTAACAGGGGCTGAAGGCTACACCTTC. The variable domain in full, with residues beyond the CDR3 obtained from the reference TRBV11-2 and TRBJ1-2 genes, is EAGVAQSPRYKIIEKRQSVAFWCNPISGHATLYWYQQILGQGPKLLIQFQNNGVVDDSQLPKDRFSAERLKGVDSTLKIQPAKLEDSAVYLCASSLTGAEGYTFGSGTRLTVV.